The 32 T cell receptor beta chains presented below share a single source sample, sequenced in a study of cytomegalovirus exposure and HLA in healthy donors (dated by TCRdb to about 2017). Libraries were made using the immunoSEQ multiplex PCR assay. A mixture of 60 forward primers for TCR Vbeta segments and 13 reverse primers for TCR Jbeta segments was used in the multiplex PCR. As stored in TCRdb, this immuneACCESS dataset retains in-frame rearrangements with V and J assigned. A fraction of the clones does not appear; measured against another copy, unresolved V genes explain less than half of the discrepancy, and the remainder lacks a known reason. Here the sample has roughly 200,000 clones; about 70% occur a single time. The ten top clones hold about 1.7% of the sample. Sequencing was done on a sample of PBMCs. These TCRs come from a woman younger than 45 in good health and CMV-seronegative.

This chain links TRBV5-1 with TRBJ2-3; D is possibly TRBD2 (7 bases). This CDR3 has 16 amino acids. CDR1 and CDR2 from the germline V gene are SGHRS and YFSETQ. Trimming left V 4 bases short and J 0 bases short, with 15 bases between. CDR3 sequence: CASSPERGGSTDTQYF. In DNA form, the CDR3 reads TGCGCCAGCAGCCCTGAGAGGGGGGGGAGCACAGATACGCAGTATTTT.

In this sample, this clone turned up once. The rearrangement joins TRBV4-1 to TRBJ2-5, with 13 bases matching TRBD2. The V gene end was trimmed by 0 bases and the J gene end by 1 base; junction bases not matched to a gene: 8. CDR3 length equals 19 residues. Germline CDR1 is MGHRA and CDR2 is YSYEKL. CDR3 sequence reads: CASSQDPGTSGTRQETQYF. The DNA for the CDR3 is TGCGCCAGCAGCCAAGATCCCGGGACTAGCGGGACCCGCCAAGAGACCCAGTACTTC.

The V gene is TRBV7-3, the J gene TRBJ2-7; 12 positions match TRBD2. The CDR3 loop spans 16 amino acids. In germline, CDR1 is SGHTA, CDR2 FQGTGA. J was trimmed by 7 bases and V by 4 bases; bases with no gene match: 11. CDR3 in DNA: TGTGCCAGCAGCTCAGATCTAGCGGGAGGGCCGGGGGAGCAGTACTTC. Its translation: CASSSDLAGGPGEQYF.

The J gene is TRBJ2-3, the V gene TRBV6-1, with 11 positions matching TRBD2. Germline CDR1 reads MNHNS; CDR2 reads SASEGT. After removal of 2 bases from V and 2 bases from J, the junction contained 6 bases not matched to a gene. CDR3 length: 17 residues. This chain's CDR3 is CASSEILAGDNTDTQYF. The CDR3 nucleotides are TGTGCCAGCAGTGAAATACTAGCGGGGGATAACACAGATACGCAGTATTTT.

The genes are TRBV15 and TRBJ2-7; 10 bases align to TRBD2. The length of the CDR3 is 16 residues. Germline assignment: CDR1 LNHNV and CDR2 YYDKDF (reference sequence). J lost 5 bases, V lost 4 bases, and 11 bases had no gene match. The DNA for the CDR3 is TGTGCCACCAGCAAAGATCCCAGCGGGAGGGCCCACGAGCAGTACTTC. This codes for CATSKDPSGRAHEQYF.

The rearrangement uses TRBV19 and TRBJ2-2; D may be TRBD1 (5 bases). Trimming took 4 bases from V and 4 from J, leaving 10 bases between them. The CDR3 sequence is 14 residues long. The germline V gene encodes CDR1 LNHDA and CDR2 SQIVND (reference sequence). The CDR3 DNA follows: TGTGCCAGTAGTACCAGGGTGTCCACCGGGGAGCTGTTTTTT. Its protein product is CASSTRVSTGELFF.

The genes are TRBV2 and TRBJ1-1; D is possibly TRBD1 (6 bases). The CDR3 contains 15 residues. V was pared by 4 bases and J by 6 bases, with 18 bases between. Germline CDR1 is SNHLY and CDR2 is FYNNEI. In nucleotides, the CDR3 is TGTGCCAGCAGTGCACAGGGCTTGAGAGTTGCTGAAGCTTTCTTT. The encoded protein is CASSAQGLRVAEAFF. Full variable domain (missing parts from reference TRBV2 and TRBJ1-1): EPEVTQTPSHQVTQMGQEVILRCVPISNHLYFYWYRQILGQKVEFLVSFYNNEISEKSEIFDDQFSVERPDGSNFTLKIRSTKLEDSAMYFCASSAQGLRVAEAFFGQGTRLTVV.

The chain uses TRBV7-2 and TRBJ2-1, with 7 bases aligning to TRBD2. In germline, CDR1 is SGHTA, CDR2 FQGNSA. V shed 1 base and J 7 bases; nucleotides not matched to a gene: 4. This CDR3 contains 14 residues. The CDR3 DNA follows: TGTGCCAGCAGCTTAGAAAGCGGGACTAATGAGCAGTTCTTC. Amino acid sequence: CASSLESGTNEQFF.

The chain employs TRBV4-2 and TRBJ2-3; maybe TRBD1 (7 bases). V lost 1 base, J lost 4 bases, and 15 bases lay in between. CDR1 and CDR2 (germline): LGHNA, YNFKEQ. This CDR3 is built from 16 residues. The CDR3 coding sequence is TGTGCCAGCAGCCAAGTCCAGGGGGGTGATGCAGATACGCAGTATTTT. This encodes CASSQVQGGDADTQYF.

The chain recombines TRBV6-5 with TRBJ1-5, with a weak D call TRBD1 (6 bases). Germline V gene sequence: CDR1 MNHEY, CDR2 SVGAGI. The CDR3 spans 15 residues. The germline V and J ends were trimmed by 5 bases and 0 bases, with 11 bases remaining between them. The CDR3 region has the DNA TGTGCCAGCAGTCCTACAGGGTATAGCAATCAGCCCCAGCATTTT. This encodes CASSPTGYSNQPQHF.

The sample holds a few counts of this clone. This sequence joins TRBV20-1 and TRBJ1-1; D is uncertain. The CDR3 consists of 11 residues. Germline lookup yields CDR1 DFQATT and CDR2 SNEGSKA (reference sequence). V was pared by 2 bases and J by 4 bases, with 5 bases between. CDR3 coding DNA: TGCAGTGCTAGATTCGGCACTGAAGCTTTCTTT. Protein sequence: CSARFGTEAFF.

The chain has TRBV5-1 and TRBJ1-2; 10 bases match TRBD1. The CDR3 covers 17 residues. Germline CDR1 is SGHRS and CDR2 is YFSETQ. The V gene end was trimmed by 4 bases and the J gene end by 6 bases; junction bases not matched to a gene: 15. CDR3 DNA: TGCGCCAGCAGCCCATCTCTTCTGGGACAGGGGAGGGATGGCTACACCTTC. Its protein is CASSPSLLGQGRDGYTF. The full variable domain, completed using reference TRBV5-1 and TRBJ1-2, is KAGVTQTPRYLIKTRGQQVTLSCSPISGHRSVSWYQQTPGQGLQFLFEYFSETQRNKGNFPGRFSGRQFSNSRSEMNVSTLELGDSALYLCASSPSLLGQGRDGYTFGSGTRLTVV.

The V call is TRBV5-4, the J call TRBJ2-5; the match to TRBD2 covers 7 bases. This CDR3 comprises 14 residues. With 3 bases clipped from V and 4 bases from J, the junction kept 6 bases outside the gene matches. From germline, CDR1 is SGHNT and CDR2 YYREEE (reference sequence). CDR3 nucleotide sequence: TGTGCCAGCAGCTGGAAGGTAGCGGGAGAGACCCAGTACTTC. Encoded protein: CASSWKVAGETQYF.

This clone was observed a few times. This chain joins TRBV2 and TRBJ1-6; 10 bases line up with TRBD1. With V trimmed by 6 bases and J by 6 bases, 2 bases remained unmatched. The length of the CDR3 is 14 residues. Germline V CDR1 and CDR2: SNHLY, FYNNEI. CDR3: CASSRDRGNSPLHF. For the CDR3, the DNA is TGTGCCAGCAGCCGGGACAGGGGTAATTCACCCCTCCACTTT.

The chain carries TRBV6-1 and TRBJ1-2; 7 positions agree with TRBD1. V was pared by 5 bases and J by 8 bases, with 11 bases of the junction left unmatched. The CDR3 extends over 14 amino acids. Germline CDR1 MNHNS, CDR2 SASEGT. CDR3: CASSLNRGDRGYTF. The CDR3, as DNA: TGTGCCAGCAGTTTAAACAGGGGAGATAGGGGCTACACCTTC.

This CDR3 reads CASSPEREWGTDTQYF. CDR3 nucleotides: TGCGCCAGCAGCCCTGAGCGGGAGTGGGGCACAGATACGCAGTATTTT. The chain couples TRBV4-1 to TRBJ2-3; 8 nucleotides line up with TRBD2. Germline loops: CDR1 MGHRA, CDR2 YSYEKL. This CDR3 is 16 amino acids long. With 4 bases clipped from V and 1 base from J, the junction kept 7 bases outside the gene matches.

The rearrangement links TRBV27 to TRBJ1-2; perhaps TRBD1 as D (6 bases). Trimming took 4 bases from V and 4 from J, leaving 19 bases between them. Germline-derived CDR1 and CDR2 are MNHEY and SMNVEV (reference sequence). The CDR3 totals 16 residues. The CDR3 nucleotides are TGTGCCAGCAGTTCATTTGACAGCTTAGGGGGCTATGGCTACACCTTC. Translated: CASSSFDSLGGYGYTF.

The J gene is TRBJ2-7, the V gene TRBV6-1, with TRBD2 identical over 9 bases. Trimming at V came to 2 bases and at J to 3 bases, leaving 5 bases not matched to a gene. The CDR3 length is 15 residues. Germline V gene sequence: CDR1 MNHNS, CDR2 SASEGT. The CDR3 nucleotides are TGTGCCAGCAGTGAACCGGGACTAGCAGTCTACGAGCAGTACTTC. Its translation is CASSEPGLAVYEQYF.

Only one count was recorded for this clone. The V call is TRBV7-6, the J call TRBJ2-2; 11 bases line up with TRBD2. CDR3 size: 16 residues. V was pared by 5 bases and J by 6 bases, with 8 bases of the junction left unmatched. Germline loops: CDR1 SGHVS, CDR2 FNYEAQ. The CDR3 sequence: CASSTSRLAGSGELFF. In nucleotides, the CDR3 is TGTGCCAGCAGCACTTCACGACTAGCGGGATCCGGGGAGCTGTTTTTT.

The V gene is TRBV4-3, the J gene TRBJ2-1; a possible D gene is TRBD2 (6 bases). CDR1 LGHNA and CDR2 YSLEER come from the germline V gene. This CDR3 region has 16 residues. Trimming left V 1 base short and J 0 bases short, with 10 bases between. The CDR3: CASSQGPGSSYNEQFF. For the CDR3, the DNA is TGCGCCAGCAGCCAAGGTCCCGGGAGCTCCTACAATGAGCAGTTCTTC.

The V gene is TRBV7-8, the J gene TRBJ1-3; tentatively, D is TRBD1 (5 bases). Germline CDR1 and CDR2: SGHVS and FQNEAQ. CDR3 size: 14 residues. With 1 base removed from V and 4 bases from J, the gap between germline ends came to 8 bases. Here the CDR3 DNA reads TGTGCCAGCAGCTTAGAAGGGGAAGGAAACACCATATATTTT. Protein: CASSLEGEGNTIYF.

The rearrangement uses TRBV7-9 and TRBJ1-1; TRBD1 might be the D (5 bases). This CDR3 is 12 amino acids long. Germline CDR1 reads SEHNR; CDR2 reads FQNEAQ (reference sequence). V was trimmed by 1 base and J by 11 bases, leaving 11 bases between them. The CDR3 sequence is CASSLGGVDAFF. CDR3 DNA sequence: TGTGCCAGCAGCTTAGGGGGGGTCGACGCTTTCTTT. Looking up the rest from reference TRBV7-9 and TRBJ1-1 gives the full variable domain: DTGVSQNPRHKITKRGQNVTFRCDPISEHNRLYWYRQTLGQGPEFLTYFQNEAQLEKSRLLSDRFSAERPKGSFSTLEIQRTEQGDSAMYLCASSLGGVDAFFGQGTRLTVV.

The chain employs TRBV19 and TRBJ2-5; D perhaps matches TRBD1 (6 bases). CDR3 length: 16 residues. V lost 1 base and J lost 4, with 16 bases in between. Per the germline V gene, CDR1 is LNHDA and CDR2 is SQIVND (reference sequence). The CDR3 here is CASSIGLGVTGETQYF. CDR3 DNA: TGTGCCAGTAGTATAGGTTTGGGGGTGACAGGAGAGACCCAGTACTTC.

The gene calls are TRBV6-1 and TRBJ2-5; 9 nucleotides match TRBD1. The DNA end is a closer match to TRBJ2-7, so the J assignment may be wrong. The germline V gene encodes CDR1 MNHNS and CDR2 SASEGT. This CDR3 is built from 13 residues. CDR3 nucleotide sequence: TGTGCCAGCAGAACGGGACAGGGTAACGAGCAGTACTTC. This sequence encodes CASRTGQGNEQYF.

A single count supports this clone. The gene calls are TRBV29-1 and TRBJ2-1; 7 nucleotides line up with TRBD2. Trimming at V came to 2 bases and at J to 8 bases, leaving 15 bases not matched to a gene. Germline lookup yields CDR1 SQVTM and CDR2 ANQGSEA. The CDR3 is 16 residues long. The CDR3 DNA sequence: TGCAGCGTTGAATTCGTAGGCGGGGAGGGGTTGTATGAGCAGTTCTTC. Its translation: CSVEFVGGEGLYEQFF.

This clone showed up just a few times. V is TRBV27 and J is TRBJ2-2, with 7 nucleotides matching TRBD2. CDR1 is MNHEY and CDR2 is SMNVEV in the germline V gene (reference sequence). The CDR3 contains 15 residues. The V and J ends lost 1 base and 4 bases, in that order; junction bases with no gene match: 3. CDR3 residues: CASSLFPGGTGELFF. The CDR3 DNA reads as TGTGCCAGCAGTTTATTCCCGGGGGGCACCGGGGAGCTGTTTTTT.

The table lists this clone with a few counts. The V call is TRBV11-2, the J call TRBJ2-3; weak D call: TRBD1 (5 bases). V shed 2 bases and J shed 4 bases, with 16 bases lying between them. The CDR3 covers 16 residues. CDR1 is SGHAT and CDR2 is FQNNGV in the germline V gene. The CDR3 DNA reads TGTGCCAGCAGCTTATTTTTGGGGTGGGGCGCAGATACGCAGTATTTT. Translated, it gives CASSLFLGWGADTQYF.

This clone was counted once. V usage is TRBV6-5 and J usage is TRBJ1-2; 8 nucleotides agree with TRBD1. V shed 4 bases, J shed 4 bases, and the junction held 2 bases outside the gene matches. CDR1 is MNHEY, CDR2 SVGAGI, per germline. This CDR3 comprises 13 residues. CDR3 loop: CASSWDRFYGYTF. Here the CDR3 DNA reads TGTGCCAGCAGTTGGGACAGGTTCTATGGCTACACCTTC.

The chain has TRBV1 and TRBJ1-1. TRBV1 is a pseudogene. The CDR3 totals 19 residues. The CDR3 DNA is TGCACCAGCAGCCATCAACCTAGGCCTAACTGTGACTTGAACACTGAAGCTTTCTTT. Translating it yields CTSSHQPRPNCDLNTEAFF.

The V and J genes are TRBV7-7 and TRBJ2-7; 14 bases match TRBD2. Losses at the gene ends were 5 bases for V and 2 bases for J; bases not matched to a gene: 5. Germline CDR1 SSHAT, CDR2 FNYEAQ (reference sequence). The CDR3 length is 16 residues. The CDR3 protein is CASSRGLAGGTYEQYF. For the CDR3, the DNA is TGTGCCAGCAGCCGAGGACTAGCGGGGGGTACCTACGAGCAGTACTTC. Together with reference TRBV7-7 and TRBJ2-7, the CDR3 gives the full variable domain: GAGVSQSPRYKVTKRGQDVTLRCDPISSHATLYWYQQALGQGPEFLTYFNYEAQPDKSGLPSDRFSAERPEGSISTLTIQRTEQRDSAMYRCASSRGLAGGTYEQYFGPGTRLTVT.

In its sample, this clone was seen a few times. The rearrangement joins TRBV19 to TRBJ2-4, with TRBD2 identical over 8 bases. This CDR3 is 14 amino acids long. V lost 6 bases and J lost 9; bases outside the gene matches: 10. The germline CDR1 and CDR2 sequences are LNHDA and SQIVND (reference sequence). Here the CDR3 DNA reads TGTGCCAGTAGCACGGGACTAGAGATTGGCATTCAGTACTTC. This gives the protein CASSTGLEIGIQYF.

The chain links TRBV7-9 to TRBJ2-7; D may be TRBD1 (5 bases). The CDR3 totals 15 residues. Germline CDR1 is SEHNR and CDR2 is FQNEAQ (reference sequence). V lost 3 bases and J 2 bases, leaving 14 bases between the germline ends. The CDR3 DNA is TGTGCCAGCAGCTTTTCGCAGGGATCCCCCTACGAGCAGTACTTC. Translation gives CASSFSQGSPYEQYF. The full variable domain, rest sourced from reference TRBV7-9 and TRBJ2-7, is DTGVSQNPRHKITKRGQNVTFRCDPISEHNRLYWYRQTLGQGPEFLTYFQNEAQLEKSRLLSDRFSAERPKGSFSTLEIQRTEQGDSAMYLCASSFSQGSPYEQYFGPGTRLTVT.